The rows below give T cell receptor beta chains drawn from one sample of a study of follicular helper T cells after annual influenza vaccination. Clones were read by immunoSEQ multiplex PCR, and TCRdb kept only the in-frame ones, dropping some. This repertoire shows 9,500 to 15,000 clones, roughly three quarters found once; its top ten account for 3.6%. Sequencing used CXCR5+ CD38- circulating T follicular helper cells from blood, obtained on the day of influenza vaccination. These receptors were obtained from an adult who received the influenza vaccine. The CDR3 runs from the conserved cysteine through the conserved F or W. D genes are given only for firm matches. Only part of the rows carry a size: once, few, many, or a class if the clone is expanded.

abundance,j_gene,d_gene,v_gene,CDR3nt,CDR3aa
once,TRBJ2-3,TRBD2,TRBV2,TGTGCCAGCAGTGACTGGACTAGCGGCGATACGCAGTATTTT,CASSDWTSGDTQYF
.,TRBJ1-2,.,TRBV5-4,TGTGCCAGCAGCTTCGATAACTATGGCTACACCTTC,CASSFDNYGYTF
.,TRBJ2-7,TRBD1,TRBV10-3,TGTGCCATCAGCAGTAACCCCGGGGACAGGGTTGGCGAGCAGTACTTC,CAISSNPGDRVGEQYF
.,TRBJ1-5,TRBD1,TRBV28,TGTGCCAGCGGGGGGACAGCAAATCAGCCCCAGCATTTT,CASGGTANQPQHF
.,TRBJ1-5,.,TRBV7-2,TGTGCCAGCAGCTTAGCCCCTGTTAATCAGCCCCAGCATTTT,CASSLAPVNQPQHF
.,TRBJ2-1,.,TRBV29-1,TGCAGCGTTTCCGCGGGAAACAATGAGCAGTTCTTC,CSVSAGNNEQFF
.,TRBJ1-4,.,TRBV9,TGTGCCAGCAGCGTAGGGCACAGGGCCGATGAAGAACTGTTTTTT,CASSVGHRADEELFF
.,TRBJ2-7,TRBD1,TRBV29-1,TGCAGCGTTGAAAGGCCAGGGGGCACCCACGAGCAGTACTTC,CSVERPGGTHEQYF
once,TRBJ2-3,TRBD2,TRBV2,TGTGCCAGCAGTCGCCAACCGACTAGCGGGGGGGAGGATACGCAGTATTTT,CASSRQPTSGGEDTQYF
.,TRBJ2-3,.,TRBV6-1,TGTGCCAGCTCTCTCGAGCGGTCAGATACGCAGTATTTT,CASSLERSDTQYF
few,TRBJ1-1,TRBD1,TRBV7-3,TGTGCCAGCAGCTTTGACAGGGGGAACACTGAAGCTTTCTTT,CASSFDRGNTEAFF
.,TRBJ2-7,.,TRBV7-2,TGTGCCAGCAGCTTAGCGCGGGGTGAACCTAGGCACGAGCAGTACTTC,CASSLARGEPRHEQYF
.,TRBJ1-1,TRBD1,TRBV30,TGTGCCTGGCCTAAGGGACAGGTGAACACTGAAGCTTTCTTT,CAWPKGQVNTEAFF
.,TRBJ1-2,.,TRBV28,TGTGCCAGCAGCCAACCGGGACTAGGGTTCTATGGCTACACCTTC,CASSQPGLGFYGYTF
.,TRBJ1-3,.,TRBV25-1,TGTGCCAGCAGTGAATCCTACTCTGGAAACACCATATATTTT,CASSESYSGNTIYF
once,TRBJ2-3,.,TRBV6-5,TGTGCCAGCGCCCCGACTGGAGATACGCAGTATTTT,CASAPTGDTQYF
.,TRBJ1-4,.,TRBV7-7,TGTGCCAGCAGCCTGCGGGATAATGAAAAACTGTTTTTT,CASSLRDNEKLFF
.,TRBJ1-4,.,TRBV18,TGTGCCAGCTCGGCGAGCGGTATCGTAACTAATGAAAAACTGTTTTTT,CASSASGIVTNEKLFF
.,TRBJ2-1,.,TRBV5-6,TGTGCCAGCAACTCGTTGGGCAAGGGGAGTAACAATGAGCAGTTCTTC,CASNSLGKGSNNEQFF
.,TRBJ2-3,TRBD1,TRBV30,TGTGCCTGGGCACAGGGGGGAAGCACAGATACGCAGTATTTT,CAWAQGGSTDTQYF